This T cell receptor (beta chain) was retrieved from a study of shared clonotypes between healthy human individuals. V lost 0 bases and J 6 bases, leaving 9 bases between the germline ends. CDR3 length: 14 amino acids. Germline loops: CDR1 MNHNY, CDR2 SVGAGI (reference sequence). Libraries were prepared by immunoSEQ multiplex PCR; TCRdb keeps only in-frame clonotypes and omits some of them. The sample shows 2,500,000 or so clones, about nine tenths of them seen only once. The chain combines TRBV6-6 with TRBJ1-5; unclear D gene. The receptor was derived from a man in his late teens or twenties in good health. Some clones in this sample may be carry-over from other donors' samples. Sequencing was performed on naive CD4+ T cells from PBMCs. Subset here: CD45RA+ positively selected. The CDR3 loop reads CASSYSVTAQPQHF. The CDR3 nucleotides read TGTGCCAGCAGTTACTCGGTTACAGCTCAGCCCCAGCATTTT.